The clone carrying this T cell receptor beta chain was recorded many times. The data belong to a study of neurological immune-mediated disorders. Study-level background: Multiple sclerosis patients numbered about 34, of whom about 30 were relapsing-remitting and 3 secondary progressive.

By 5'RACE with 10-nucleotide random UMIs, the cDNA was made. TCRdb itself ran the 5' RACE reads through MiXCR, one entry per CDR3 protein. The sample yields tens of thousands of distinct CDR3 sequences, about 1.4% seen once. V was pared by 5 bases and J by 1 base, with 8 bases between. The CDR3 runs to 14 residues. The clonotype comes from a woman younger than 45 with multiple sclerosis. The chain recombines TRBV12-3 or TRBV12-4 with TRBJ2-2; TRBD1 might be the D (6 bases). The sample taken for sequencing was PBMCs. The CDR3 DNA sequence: TGTGCCAGCAGTAAGACAGGGAACACCGGGGAGCTGTTTTTT. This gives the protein CASSKTGNTGELFF.